This T cell receptor beta chain emerged from a study of T cells in Graves' hyperthyroidism and ophthalmopathy (dated by TCRdb to the late 2010s). Concerning the study at large: Peripheral blood was collected at initial diagnosis, before any treatment. In addition, the study compared T-cell repertoires in thyroid tissue and in blood from about 6 Graves' hyperthyroidism patients. The 75 to 100 discovery patients were randomly divided into training and test sets at a 7:3 ratio. The paper reports TCR Vbeta CDR3 sequencing of fewer than 150 peripheral blood samples: 40 or so ophthalmopathy, around 80 hyperthyroidism and around 17 progressor patients. An independent validation cohort of fewer than 20 hyperthyroidism patients and 17 patients who later progressed to ophthalmopathy tested prospective prediction of ophthalmopathy. After sampling, hyperthyroidism patients received methimazole starting at 30 mg daily, and ophthalmopathy patients received high-dose intravenous methylprednisolone. A discovery cohort of approximately 97 patients, 43 with Graves' ophthalmopathy and 55 to 65 with stable Graves' hyperthyroidism, was used to find distinguishing TCR V-J signatures.

General conclusions and limits of the study: No statistical method was used to fix the sample size in advance, and group allocation was not hidden from the investigators. In validation, progression to ophthalmopathy was predicted by the model with about 70% sensitivity and 72.22% specificity, a median of approximately 6.5 months before onset. Most expanded thyroid clonotypes (frequency above 0.001) were also detected in blood, suggesting blood repertoires may reflect thyroid immune responses. A 13 V-J signature model separated ophthalmopathy from stable hyperthyroidism, with around 90% sensitivity and 81.08% specificity in cross-validation and 80%/75% in testing.

In the ophthalmopathy patients, disease was moderately to severely active, with a Clinical Activity Score of 3 or more, a NOSPECS grade of 4 or more, and a duration of less than 3 months. Exclusion was applied to patients with uncontrolled infections, other autoimmune diseases, pregnancy or lactation. Diagnoses relied on clinical symptoms, serum thyroxine and TRAb, thyroid ultrasound and orbital computed tomography. PBMCs were separated from approximately 9.9 ml of fresh peripheral blood using Ficoll-Paque density gradient centrifugation. Total RNA was extracted with Trizol reagent, and quality was checked on an Agilent 2100 Bioanalyzer. Amplification of TCR beta CDR3 regions was carried out from RNA transcripts. The TCR CDR3 was subjected to a first round of RT-PCR using the HTBI primer set and the Qiagen OneStep RT-PCR kit. A second multiplex PCR round built the libraries, followed by size selection and purification. The libraries were sequenced on an Illumina HiSeq2000 using paired-end 100 bp reads. Per the authors' processing: Raw data were processed with SOAPnuke, discarding reads with adapters, uncalled bases, mean Phred below 15, or no exact constant-primer or identifier match. COPE v1.2.5 was used to merge the high-quality paired reads, and each unique nucleotide sequence was defined as a clonotype. Clonotypes were aligned to IMGT TRBV, TRBD and TRBJ reference segments using MiTCR v1.1. Analysis was restricted to V-J combinations with a frequency above 0.0001, which covered 99.2% of repertoires. A TCS score was defined as the ratio between F50 (clonal expansion) and ExV (chaos), using BLOSUM62-based TCRdist between CDR3 peptides within each V-J. Welch's t-statistics and random forest reduced roughly 500 V-J features to roughly 13, which were used in a naive Bayes classifier (R e1071). TCRdb itself trimmed the public reads at Q25 with fastp, ran MiXCR and retained productive beta chains. Rows with one shared CDR3 protein collapse into an entry with the most common genes and DNA. None of the V and J calls come from the authors' own analysis; TCRdb made them. This sample holds around 520,000 distinct CDR3 sequences; approximately 25% were observed only once. Roughly 12% of the sample is held by the ten biggest clonotypes.

In its sample, this clonotype was seen many times. It has no known antigen specificity. No clone much larger than this one lies a single base away; base qualities are absent. The TCR comes from a woman in her 30s with Graves' ophthalmopathy. Sequencing input: blood.

In nucleotides, the sequence is TGCAGTGCTAGAGATCGGCTAGCCAAAAACATTCAGTACTTC. It translates to CSARDRLAKNIQYF. The rearranged segments are TRBV20-1 and TRBJ2-4; a confident D gene designation cannot be given. The V end loses 0 bases and the J end loses 0 bases, and a stretch of 6 bases separates them. CDR3 length: 14 amino acids, cysteine to phenylalanine. Here the CDR3 DNA is all that survives: 42 bases in frame from base 1. CDR1 and CDR2 (DFQATT, SNEGSKA) derive from the germline V gene (reference sequence).